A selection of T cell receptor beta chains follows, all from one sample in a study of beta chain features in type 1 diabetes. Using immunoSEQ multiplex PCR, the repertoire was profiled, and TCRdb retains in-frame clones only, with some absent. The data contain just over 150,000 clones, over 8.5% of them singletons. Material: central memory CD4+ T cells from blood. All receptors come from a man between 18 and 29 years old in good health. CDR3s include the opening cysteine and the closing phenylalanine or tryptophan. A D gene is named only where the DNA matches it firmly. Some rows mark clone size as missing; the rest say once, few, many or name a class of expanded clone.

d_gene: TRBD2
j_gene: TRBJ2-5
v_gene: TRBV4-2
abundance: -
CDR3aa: CASSQGGHGGGETQYF
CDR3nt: TGTGCCAGCAGCCAAGGTGGCCACGGCGGGGGAGAGACCCAGTACTTC

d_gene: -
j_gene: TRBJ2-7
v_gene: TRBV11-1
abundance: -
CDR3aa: CASSFLYEQYF
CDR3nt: TGTGCCAGCAGCTTCCTGTACGAGCAGTACTTC

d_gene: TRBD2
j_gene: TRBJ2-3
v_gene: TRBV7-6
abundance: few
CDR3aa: CASSSGLAIFTDTQYF
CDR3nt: TGTGCCAGCAGTTCTGGACTAGCGATATTCACAGATACGCAGTATTTT

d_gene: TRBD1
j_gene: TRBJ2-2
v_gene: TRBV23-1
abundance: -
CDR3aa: CASSQSPGQVPSSGELFF
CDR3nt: TGCGCCAGCAGTCAATCGCCGGGACAGGTCCCGTCTTCCGGGGAGCTGTTTTTT

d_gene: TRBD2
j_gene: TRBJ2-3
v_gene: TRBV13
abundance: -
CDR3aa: CASSLIGRRTDTQYF
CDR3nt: TGTGCCAGCAGCTTAATCGGGAGGCGCACAGATACGCAGTATTTT

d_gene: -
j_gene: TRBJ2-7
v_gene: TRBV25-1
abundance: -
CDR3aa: CASSVQGYEQYF
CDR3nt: TGTGCCAGCAGTGTACAGGGTTACGAGCAGTACTTC

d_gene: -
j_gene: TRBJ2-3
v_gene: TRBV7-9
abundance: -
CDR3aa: CASSDTDTQYF
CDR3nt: TGTGCCAGCAGCGACACAGATACGCAGTATTTT

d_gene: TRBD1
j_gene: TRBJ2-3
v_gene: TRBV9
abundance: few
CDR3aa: CASSVGGQVDTQYF
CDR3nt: TGTGCCAGCAGCGTAGGGGGACAGGTCGATACGCAGTATTTT

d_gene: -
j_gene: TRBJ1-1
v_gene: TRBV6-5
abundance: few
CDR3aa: CASSYSGQGVAFF
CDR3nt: TGTGCCAGCAGTTATTCAGGACAAGGCGTTGCTTTCTTT

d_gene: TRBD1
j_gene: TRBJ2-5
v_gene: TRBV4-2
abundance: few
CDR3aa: CASSTRDRGFQETQYF
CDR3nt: TGTGCCAGCAGCACCCGGGACAGGGGTTTCCAAGAGACCCAGTACTTC

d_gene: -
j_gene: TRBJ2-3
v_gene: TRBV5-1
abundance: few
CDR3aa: CASSLRQGRTDTQYF
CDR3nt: TGCGCCAGCAGCTTGCGGCAGGGTCGAACAGATACGCAGTATTTT

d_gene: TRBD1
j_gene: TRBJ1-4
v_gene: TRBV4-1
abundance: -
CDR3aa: CASSPDRAGEKLFF
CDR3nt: TGCGCCAGCAGCCCAGACAGGGCTGGGGAAAAACTGTTTTTT

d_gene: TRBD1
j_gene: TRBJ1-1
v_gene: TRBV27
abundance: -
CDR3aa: CASSPNRGLSEAFF
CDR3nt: TGTGCCAGCAGTCCTAACAGGGGGCTGTCTGAAGCTTTCTTT

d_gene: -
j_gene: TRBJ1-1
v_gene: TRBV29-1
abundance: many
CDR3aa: CSVAHRLLGTEAFF
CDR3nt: TGCAGCGTTGCACACCGCCTTCTGGGGACTGAAGCTTTCTTT

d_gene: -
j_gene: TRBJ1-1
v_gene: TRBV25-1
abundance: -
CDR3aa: CASSGVQHTEAFF
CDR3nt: TGTGCCAGCAGTGGTGTACAGCACACTGAAGCTTTCTTT

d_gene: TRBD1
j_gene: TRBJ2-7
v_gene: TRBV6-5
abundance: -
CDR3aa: CASSSRTGRYEQYF
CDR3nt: TGTGCCAGCAGTTCCCGGACAGGAAGGTACGAGCAGTACTTC

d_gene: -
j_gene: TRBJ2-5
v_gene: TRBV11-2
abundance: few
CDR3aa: CASSTSRETQYF
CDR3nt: TGTGCCAGCAGCACATCCAGGGAGACCCAGTACTTC

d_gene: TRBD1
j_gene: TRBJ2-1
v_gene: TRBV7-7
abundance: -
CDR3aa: CASSLAAARGTSEQFF
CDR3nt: TGTGCTAGCAGCTTAGCTGCGGCCAGGGGGACCTCTGAGCAGTTCTTC

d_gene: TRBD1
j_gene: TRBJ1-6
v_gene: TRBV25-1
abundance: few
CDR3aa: CASSTSGGYNSPLHF
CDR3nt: TGTGCCAGCAGTACATCAGGGGGCTATAATTCACCCCTCCACTTT

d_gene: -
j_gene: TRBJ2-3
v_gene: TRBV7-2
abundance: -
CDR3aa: CASSERHADTQYF
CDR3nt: TGTGCCAGCAGCGAGCGGCATGCAGATACGCAGTATTTT

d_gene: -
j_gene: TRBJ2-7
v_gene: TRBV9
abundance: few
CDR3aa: CASSGGDSRNEQYF
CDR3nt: TGTGCCAGCAGCGGGGGGGATAGCCGGAACGAGCAGTACTTC

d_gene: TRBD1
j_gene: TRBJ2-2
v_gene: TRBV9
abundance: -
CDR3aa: CASSAGTGDTGELFF
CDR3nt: TGTGCCAGCAGCGCCGGGACAGGGGACACCGGGGAGCTGTTTTTT

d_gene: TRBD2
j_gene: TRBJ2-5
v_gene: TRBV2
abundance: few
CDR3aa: CASSPGLAGLKTQYF
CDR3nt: TGTGCCAGCAGTCCAGGACTAGCGGGACTTAAGACCCAGTACTTC

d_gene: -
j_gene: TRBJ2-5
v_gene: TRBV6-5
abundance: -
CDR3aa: CASSYSHSQETQYF
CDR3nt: TGTGCCAGCAGTTACTCGCACAGCCAAGAGACCCAGTACTTC

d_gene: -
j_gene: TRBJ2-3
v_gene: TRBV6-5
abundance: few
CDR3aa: CASSYSGLDITDTQYF
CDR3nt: TGTGCCAGCAGTTACTCAGGGCTAGATATCACAGATACGCAGTATTTT

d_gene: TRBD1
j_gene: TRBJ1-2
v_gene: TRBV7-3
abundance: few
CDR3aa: CASNRDSYGYTF
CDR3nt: TGTGCCAGCAACAGGGACAGCTATGGCTACACCTTC

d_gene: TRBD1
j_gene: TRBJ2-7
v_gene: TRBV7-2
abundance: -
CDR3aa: CASKRGGASYEQYF
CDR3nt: TGTGCCAGCAAAAGAGGGGGCGCCTCCTACGAGCAGTACTTC

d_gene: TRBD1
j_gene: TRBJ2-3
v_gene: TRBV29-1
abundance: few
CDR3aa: CSGDRGDTQYF
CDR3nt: TGCAGCGGTGACAGGGGGGATACGCAGTATTTT

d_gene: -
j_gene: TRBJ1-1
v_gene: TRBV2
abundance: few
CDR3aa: CASRANRVSNTEAFF
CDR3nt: TGTGCCAGCAGAGCGAACAGGGTCTCAAACACTGAAGCTTTCTTT

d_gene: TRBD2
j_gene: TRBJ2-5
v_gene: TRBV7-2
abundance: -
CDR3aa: CASSLEREETQYF
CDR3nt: TGTGCCAGCAGCTTAGAGCGGGAGGAGACCCAGTACTTC

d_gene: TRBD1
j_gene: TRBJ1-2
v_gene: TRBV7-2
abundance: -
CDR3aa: CASSLAETGAYGYTF
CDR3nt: TGTGCCAGCAGCTTAGCGGAGACAGGGGCCTATGGCTACACCTTC